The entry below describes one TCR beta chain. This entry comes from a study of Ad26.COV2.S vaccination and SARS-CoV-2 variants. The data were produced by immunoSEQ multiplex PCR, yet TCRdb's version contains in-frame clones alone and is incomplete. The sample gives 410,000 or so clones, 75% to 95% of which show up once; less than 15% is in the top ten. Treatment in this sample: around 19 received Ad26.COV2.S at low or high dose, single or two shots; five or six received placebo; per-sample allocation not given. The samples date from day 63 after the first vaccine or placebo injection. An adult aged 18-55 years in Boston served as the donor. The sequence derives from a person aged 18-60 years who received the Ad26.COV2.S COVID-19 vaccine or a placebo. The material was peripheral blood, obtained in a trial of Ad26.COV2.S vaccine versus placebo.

The CDR3 region is CASSLQGRFGEQYF. CDR3 coding DNA: TGTGCCAGCAGCTTGCAGGGAAGGTTCGGCGAGCAGTACTTC. This sequence joins TRBV11-1 and TRBJ2-7; tentatively, D is TRBD1 (5 bases). Germline lookup yields CDR1 SGHAT and CDR2 FQDESV (reference sequence). The V and J ends lost 3 bases and 6 bases respectively, with 15 bases between them. This CDR3 comprises 14 residues.